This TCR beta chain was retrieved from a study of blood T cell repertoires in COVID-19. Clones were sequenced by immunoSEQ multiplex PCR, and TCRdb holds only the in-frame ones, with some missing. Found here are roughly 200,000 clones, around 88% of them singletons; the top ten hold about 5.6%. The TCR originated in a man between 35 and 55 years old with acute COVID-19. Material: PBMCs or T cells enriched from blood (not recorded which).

The CDR3 sequence is CASRKAGTQNIQYF. The CDR3 bases are TGTGCCAGCCGGAAGGCAGGGACTCAAAACATTCAGTACTTC. V usage is TRBV5-6 and J usage is TRBJ2-4; a possible D gene is TRBD2 (6 bases). This CDR3 spans 14 amino acids. The germline V and J ends were trimmed by 7 bases and 5 bases, with 16 bases remaining between them. CDR1 SGHDT and CDR2 YYEEEE come from the germline V gene.